Listed below are T cell receptor beta chains from one sample, sequenced in a study of blood T cell repertoires in COVID-19. Only in-frame clones appear in the TCRdb table, and some are missing; sequencing was by immunoSEQ multiplex PCR. This table holds just under 65,000 clones, about three quarters found once. Sequenced: peripheral blood. The receptors derive from a human donor in a cohort sampled during active COVID-19. The CDR3 runs from the conserved cysteine through the conserved F or W. The D gene is left open where the match is weak. Expanded clones are given a class, and other clones once, few, many or no size at all.

clone_size | j_call | v_call | d_call | cdr3_aa | cdr3_nt
once | TRBJ2-1 | TRBV27 | - | CASSSSAWGAYNEQFF | TGTGCCAGCAGTTCCTCGGCGTGGGGCGCATACAATGAGCAGTTCTTC
- | TRBJ2-5 | TRBV7-9 | - | CASSLDSGYQETQYF | TGTGCCAGCAGCTTAGACTCAGGGTACCAAGAGACCCAGTACTTC
- | TRBJ1-2 | TRBV12-3/TRBV12-4 | - | CASSKGQNYGYTF | TGTGCCAGCAGTAAGGGACAAAACTATGGCTACACCTTC
- | TRBJ2-7 | TRBV6-5 | - | CASKNGGNSYEQYF | TGTGCCAGCAAAAACGGAGGGAACTCCTACGAGCAGTACTTC
- | TRBJ1-6 | TRBV30 | TRBD1 | CASRTGTGGALHF | TGTGCCTCGCGGACAGGGACCGGTGGGGCCCTCCACTTT
- | TRBJ2-5 | TRBV6-1 | - | CASSEGQKETQYF | TGTGCCAGCAGTGAAGGCCAGAAAGAGACCCAGTACTTC
- | TRBJ1-2 | TRBV30 | - | CAWPRRGYGYTF | TGTGCCTGGCCAAGAAGAGGTTATGGCTACACCTTC
many | TRBJ2-1 | TRBV12-3/TRBV12-4 | - | CASSGQYNEQFF | TGTGCCAGCAGCGGACAGTACAATGAGCAGTTCTTC
- | TRBJ2-3 | TRBV24-1 | - | CATPCTGTDTQYF | TGTGCCACCCCTTGCACTGGCACAGATACGCAGTATTTT
- | TRBJ2-7 | TRBV19 | TRBD1 | CASTGQGGYEQYF | TGTGCCAGTACCGGACAGGGGGGGTACGAGCAGTACTTC
- | TRBJ2-1 | TRBV13 | TRBD2 | CASSPGLAQNNEQFF | TGTGCCAGCAGCCCGGGACTAGCGCAAAACAATGAGCAGTTCTTC
- | TRBJ2-2 | TRBV9 | - | CASSAFHTGELFF | TGTGCCAGCAGCGCCTTTCACACCGGGGAGCTGTTTTTT
- | TRBJ2-7 | TRBV30 | - | CAWSLNYEQYF | TGTGCCTGGAGCTTAAACTACGAGCAGTACTTC
- | TRBJ2-1 | TRBV15 | TRBD1 | CATSSGLGQGENEQFF | TGTGCCACCAGCAGCGGACTGGGACAGGGTGAGAATGAGCAGTTCTTC
- | TRBJ2-1 | TRBV19 | - | CASSIRGEQFF | TGTGCCAGTAGTATTCGGGGTGAGCAGTTCTTC